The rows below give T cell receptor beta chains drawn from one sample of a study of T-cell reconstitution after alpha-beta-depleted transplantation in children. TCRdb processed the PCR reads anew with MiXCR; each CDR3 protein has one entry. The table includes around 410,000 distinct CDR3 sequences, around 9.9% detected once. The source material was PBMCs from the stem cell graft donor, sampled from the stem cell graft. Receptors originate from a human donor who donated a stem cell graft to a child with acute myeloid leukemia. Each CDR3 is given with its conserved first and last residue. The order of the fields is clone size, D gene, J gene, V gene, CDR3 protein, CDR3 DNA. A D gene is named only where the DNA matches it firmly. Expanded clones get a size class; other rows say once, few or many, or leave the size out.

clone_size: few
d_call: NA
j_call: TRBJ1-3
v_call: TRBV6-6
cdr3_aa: CASDPGRRVSGNTIYF
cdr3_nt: TGTGCCAGCGATCCGGGACGCCGGGTCTCTGGAAACACCATATATTTT

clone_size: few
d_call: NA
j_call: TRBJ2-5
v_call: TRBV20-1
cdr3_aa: CSANRAETQYF
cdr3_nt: TGCAGTGCAAACAGGGCAGAGACCCAGTACTTC

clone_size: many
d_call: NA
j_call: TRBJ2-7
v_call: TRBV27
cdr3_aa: CASSVASGTITYEQYF
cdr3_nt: TGTGCCAGCAGTGTTGCTTCCGGGACAATTACATACGAGCAGTACTTC

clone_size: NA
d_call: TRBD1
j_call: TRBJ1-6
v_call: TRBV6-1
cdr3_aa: CASRPFRDRGNSPLHF
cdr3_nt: TGTGCCAGCCGTCCGTTCCGGGACAGGGGAAATTCACCCCTCCACTTT

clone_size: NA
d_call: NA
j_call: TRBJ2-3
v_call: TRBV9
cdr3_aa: CASSVEGRVVTDTQYF
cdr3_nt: TGTGCCAGCAGCGTAGAAGGCAGGGTGGTGACAGATACGCAGTATTTT

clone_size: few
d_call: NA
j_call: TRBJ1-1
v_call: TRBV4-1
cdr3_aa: CASSLIGGNTEAFF
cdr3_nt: TGCGCCAGCAGCCTAATCGGGGGAAACACTGAAGCTTTCTTT

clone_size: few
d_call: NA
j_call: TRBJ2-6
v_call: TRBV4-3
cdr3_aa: CASSQGLPGGTGANVLTF
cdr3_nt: TGCGCCAGCAGCCAAGGTCTTCCTGGCGGGACTGGGGCCAACGTCCTGACTTTC

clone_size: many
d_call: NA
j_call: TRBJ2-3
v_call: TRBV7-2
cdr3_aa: CASSLGRYHTDTQYF
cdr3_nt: TGTGCCAGCAGCTTGGGTAGATACCACACAGATACGCAGTATTTT

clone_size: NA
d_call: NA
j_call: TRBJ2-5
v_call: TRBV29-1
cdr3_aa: CSVERAGQETQYF
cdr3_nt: TGCAGCGTTGAACGGGCAGGGCAAGAGACCCAGTACTTC

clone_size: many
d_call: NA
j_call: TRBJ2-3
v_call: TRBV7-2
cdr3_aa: CAAKMQSLTDTQYF
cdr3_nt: TGTGCCGCGAAGATGCAGTCACTCACAGATACGCAGTATTTT

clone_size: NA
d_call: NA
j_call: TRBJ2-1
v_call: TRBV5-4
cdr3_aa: CASSLEGANNEQFF
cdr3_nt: TGTGCCAGCAGCTTGGAAGGGGCAAACAATGAGCAGTTCTTC

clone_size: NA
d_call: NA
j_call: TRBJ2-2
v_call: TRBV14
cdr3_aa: CASSPTVRGTGELFF
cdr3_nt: TGTGCCAGCAGCCCGACAGTGCGAGGCACCGGGGAGCTGTTTTTT

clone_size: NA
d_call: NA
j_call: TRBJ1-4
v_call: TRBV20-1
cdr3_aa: CSARDWGAEEKLFF
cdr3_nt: TGCAGTGCTAGAGATTGGGGGGCTGAGGAAAAACTGTTTTTT

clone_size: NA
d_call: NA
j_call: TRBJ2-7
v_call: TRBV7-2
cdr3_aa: CASSLGAGLIYEQYF
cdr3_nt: TGTGCCAGCAGCTTAGGGGCAGGGCTCATCTACGAGCAGTACTTC

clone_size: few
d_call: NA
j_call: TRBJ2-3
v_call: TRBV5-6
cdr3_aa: CASSLDLAADTQYF
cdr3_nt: TGTGCCAGCAGCTTGGATCTAGCCGCAGATACGCAGTATTTT

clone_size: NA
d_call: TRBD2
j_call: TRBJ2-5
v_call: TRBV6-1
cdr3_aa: CASSETSGRGETQYF
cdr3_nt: TGTGCCAGCAGTGAAACTAGCGGGAGGGGAGAGACCCAGTACTTC

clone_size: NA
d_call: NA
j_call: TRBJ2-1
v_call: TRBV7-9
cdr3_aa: CASSPPGHSSYNEQFF
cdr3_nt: TGTGCCAGCAGCCCCCCGGGACACAGCTCCTACAATGAGCAGTTCTTC

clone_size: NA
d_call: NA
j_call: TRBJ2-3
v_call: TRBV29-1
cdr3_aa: CSVLEGPPDTQYF
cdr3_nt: TGCAGCGTTTTAGAGGGGCCCCCAGATACGCAGTATTTT

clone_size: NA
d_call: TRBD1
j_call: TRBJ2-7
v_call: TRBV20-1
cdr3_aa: CSAVRTGNYEQYF
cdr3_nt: TGCAGTGCTGTGAGGACAGGGAACTACGAGCAGTACTTC

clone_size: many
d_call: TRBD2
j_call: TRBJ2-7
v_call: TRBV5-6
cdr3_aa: CASSKPGLASSHEQYF
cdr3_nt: TGTGCCAGCAGCAAACCGGGACTAGCGTCTTCCCACGAGCAGTACTTC